This TCR beta chain was recorded in a study of cytomegalovirus exposure and HLA in healthy donors. Regarding the study as a whole: Several of the most significant clusters appeared, in a later analysis, to be linked to common viral pathogens.

Comments on this clone: Its antigen remains unidentified.

Germline CDR1 is SGHRS and CDR2 is YFSETQ. The trim removed 3 bases at V and 4 bases at J, leaving 7 bases unmatched. The CDR3 covers 15 residues. PCR was performed using 60 Vbeta and 13 Jbeta primers. Only in-frame clones appear in the TCRdb table, and some are missing; sequencing was by immunoSEQ multiplex PCR. This table has about 130,000 clones, approximately 75% appearing once. The sequenced sample was PBMCs. The sequence derives from a man aged 50 to 59 in good health and CMV-seropositive. The chain uses TRBV5-1 and TRBJ1-3, with 7 bases that match TRBD1. The CDR3 loop is CASSSTGAVGNTIYF. CDR3 sequence (DNA): TGCGCCAGCAGCTCCACAGGGGCAGTGGGAAACACCATATATTTT.